This entry concerns a single T cell receptor (beta chain). Its target is not known. The sample is drawn from a study of T cells after posttransplantation cyclophosphamide. Sampled 1 year posttransplant, controls received myeloablative marrow transplants, methotrexate and a calcineurin inhibitor. General study results and limits: Recipient CMV seropositivity and CMV reactivation strongly tracked TRB clonality. Later blood repertoires were often dominated by clones from the donor CD8+ memory compartment. Blood and skin or GI T cell repertoires showed limited TRB overlap.

Germline values: CDR1 SEHNR, CDR2 FQNEAQ (reference sequence). CDR3 length equals 15 residues. J was trimmed by 4 bases and V by 0 bases; bases with no gene match: 4. Measured with immunoSEQ multiplex PCR; TCRdb has only the in-frame clones, and not every one. The data contain around 22,000 clones, more than 80% of them singletons. The chain carries TRBV7-9 and TRBJ1-1; 8 bases are shared with TRBD1. This specimen consisted of PBMCs, obtained after an allogeneic stem cell transplant with a calcineurin inhibitor and methotrexate. The sequence was collected from a female patient aged 50-60 years who received an allogeneic stem cell transplant from an unrelated donor, was CMV-positive, and had chronic GVHD only. The T cells may partly be graft donor cells. The CDR3 nucleotides are TGTGCCAGCAGCTTAGCGTACAGGGGGGGCACTGAAGCTTTCTTT. Encoded protein: CASSLAYRGGTEAFF.